The present T cell receptor (beta chain) was sequenced within a study of blood T cell repertoires in COVID-19 (TCRdb year 2020). Describing the broader study: Collaborator samples came from the United States, Italy and Spain and covered acute and convalescent phases of COVID-19. The material from the prospective study consisted of cDNA or gDNA derived from T cells, B-cell-depleted T cells, or PBMCs. The dataset comprised deeply sampled blood TCRbeta repertoires from subjects exposed to, actively infected with, or recovered from COVID-19. The repertoires were made available in a free public database intended to serve as a resource for research on the immune response to SARS-CoV-2. The samples were drawn from two sources: the first 160 participants of the ongoing ImmuneRACE study, and 1,000 to 1,500 subjects contributed by 6 global collaborators. The sample metadata nearly always contained a de-identified subject ID, COVID-19 status, age in years and sex. Where HLA class I and class II types were available, the types were taken from metadata supplied by the sample provider, not from assay-based typing.

TCRbeta CDR3 regions were amplified from genomic DNA by means of the immunoSEQ Assay, a bias-controlled multiplex PCR. Under the source paper's analysis protocol: The number of nucleated cells in each sample was estimated from the amplification of reference gene primers within the assay. To quantify the absolute abundance of each unique TCRbeta CDR3 rearrangement, sequence reads were collapsed and filtered. For each sample, productive Simpson clonality was calculated as the square root of Simpson's diversity index over productive rearrangements. The table comes from immuneACCESS by way of TCRdb, which keeps in-frame sequences with V and J called. Part of the clones is missing from these tables; in studies checked, under half for an unresolved V gene and the rest for unknown reasons. V and J calls and clone size follow that table, whereas D and trimming were derived from the DNA. This sample has a few hundred thousand clones in its table, and roughly nine tenths of those were observed once. Of the sample, about 9.4% is held by the ten largest clones.

Details on this clone: The clone's antigen remains unknown. The CDR3 ends on some other residue instead of the conserved phenylalanine or tryptophan, so this is likely a read error. No DNA is shown, since the ends of the CDR3 on it are uncertain; the CDR3 is the one TCRdb lists.

Beyond this particular receptor, the publication reports: How much clinical and demographic metadata was included differed by source and by participant, and the metadata was provided uncurated.

One collaborating source in Seattle enrolled patients during active infection and followed them longitudinally through the course of disease. Collaborating institutions collected whole blood in K2EDTA tubes following their own protocols. For TCRbeta analysis, collaborator samples were shipped as frozen whole blood, as isolated PBMCs, or as DNA extracted from either sample type. The germline V gene supplies CDR1 MNHEY and CDR2 SVGEGT. The CDR3 length equals 12 residues, ends included. Source material: peripheral blood. This TCR was recovered from a woman aged 50 to 65 with COVID-19, enrolled during active disease. The chain is assembled from TRBV6-2 or TRBV6-3 and TRBJ2-7; the D call of TRBD1 is as the table states it, not checked on the DNA. The encoded CDR3 is CASSRDRGLLDL.